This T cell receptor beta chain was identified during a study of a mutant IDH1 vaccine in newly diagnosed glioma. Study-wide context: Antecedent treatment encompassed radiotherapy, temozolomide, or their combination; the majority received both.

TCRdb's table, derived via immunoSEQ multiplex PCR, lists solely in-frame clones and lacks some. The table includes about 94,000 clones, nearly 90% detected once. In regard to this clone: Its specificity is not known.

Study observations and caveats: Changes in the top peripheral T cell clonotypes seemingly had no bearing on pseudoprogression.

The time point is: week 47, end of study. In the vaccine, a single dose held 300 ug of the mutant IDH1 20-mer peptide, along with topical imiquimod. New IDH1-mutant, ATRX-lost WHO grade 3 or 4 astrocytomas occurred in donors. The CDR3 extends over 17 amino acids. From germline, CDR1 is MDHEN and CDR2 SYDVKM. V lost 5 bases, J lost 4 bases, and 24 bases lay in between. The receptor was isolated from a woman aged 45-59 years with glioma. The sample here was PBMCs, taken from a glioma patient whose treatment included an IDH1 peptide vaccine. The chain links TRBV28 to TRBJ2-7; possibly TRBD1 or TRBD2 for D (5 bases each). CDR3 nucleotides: TGTGCCAGCAGTCCACCCGTTGGGAGCGCAGGGCAGTACGAGCAGTACTTC. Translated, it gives CASSPPVGSAGQYEQYF.